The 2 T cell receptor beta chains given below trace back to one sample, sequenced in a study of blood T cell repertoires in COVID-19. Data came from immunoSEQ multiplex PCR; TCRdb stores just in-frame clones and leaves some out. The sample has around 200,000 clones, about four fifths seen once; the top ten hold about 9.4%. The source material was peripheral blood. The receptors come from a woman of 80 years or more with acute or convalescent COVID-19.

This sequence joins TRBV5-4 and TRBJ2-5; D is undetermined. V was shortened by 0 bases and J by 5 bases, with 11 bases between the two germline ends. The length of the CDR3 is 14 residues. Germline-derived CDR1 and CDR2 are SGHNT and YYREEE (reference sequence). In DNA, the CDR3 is TGTGCCAGCAGCTTGGCCCCATCCGGGGAGACCCAGTACTTC. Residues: CASSLAPSGETQYF. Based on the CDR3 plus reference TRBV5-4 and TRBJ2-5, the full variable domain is ETGVTQSPTHLIKTRGQQVTLRCSSQSGHNTVSWYQQALGQGPQFIFQYYREEENGRGNFPPRFSGLQFPNYSSELNVNALELDDSALYLCASSLAPSGETQYFGPGTRLLVL.

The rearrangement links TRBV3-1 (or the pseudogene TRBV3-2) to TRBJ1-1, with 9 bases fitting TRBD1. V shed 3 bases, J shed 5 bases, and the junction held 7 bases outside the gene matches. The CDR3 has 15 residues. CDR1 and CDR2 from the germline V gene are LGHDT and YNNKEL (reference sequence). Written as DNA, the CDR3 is TGTGCCAGCAGCCAGACATTAGGGACAGGGACTGAAGCTTTCTTT. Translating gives CASSQTLGTGTEAFF.